In its sample, the clone carrying this T cell receptor beta chain was seen many times. Antigen: not known. TCRdb reprocessed the 5' RACE reads via MiXCR and lists one record per CDR3 protein. Among 150,000 to 200,000 distinct CDR3 sequences listed, roughly 10% were seen once. This sample was taken from a study of T-cell memory formation after mild COVID-19. Study-level background: There were largely donor-specific TCR clusters. Whole-study findings and limits: There was a balanced CD4/CD8 profile in clones contracting day 15 to 85, and later expanders leaned CD4+. Some SARS-CoV-2-responding clones were already detected in memory before infection. Whether second-wave clones peaking at day 37 were SARS-CoV-2 specific went unconfirmed.

Trimming shortened V by 2 bases and J by 3 bases, and 8 bases separated the two germline ends. The CDR3 runs to 14 residues. This rearrangement joins TRBV12-3 or TRBV12-4 to TRBJ2-1; D unresolved. The sequencing input was PBMCs or a T cell subset sorted from them (not recorded which). The TCR was taken from a man between 18 and 35 years old who had mild COVID-19 (a few samples of this study predate the infection). Cell type and time point are not known. In DNA form, the CDR3 reads TGTGCCAGCAGTTTACGCCGGATCTACAATGAGCAGTTCTTC. Amino acids: CASSLRRIYNEQFF.